This note documents a single T cell receptor beta chain sequence. Antigen specificity is unknown. The CDR3 spans 16 residues. With 1 base clipped from V and 0 bases from J, the junction kept 6 bases outside the gene matches. Germline V gives CDR1 MNHNS, CDR2 SASEGT. The sample originates from a study of cytotoxic CD8 clonotypes in ibrutinib-treated CLL. Whole-study context: The subjects consisted of approximately twelve relapsed/refractory and around 15 treatment-naive individuals, with 17 IGHV unmutated.

Study-level points and caveats: Starting clonality was above that of age-matched healthy donors and tracked circulating CD8+ T-cell counts.

T cells were sequenced at a targeted depth of 1 in 200,000 to 1 in 1 million. Here immunoSEQ multiplex PCR was the method, and the copy in TCRdb shows in-frame clones only, minus some. The data show about 140,000 clones, with approximately 80% seen just once and 6.5% to 8% held by the top ten. The V gene is TRBV6-1, the J gene TRBJ2-7, with 7 positions matching TRBD1. Source: PBMCs, taken after 36 months of ibrutinib treatment. The TCR originated in a human donor with chronic lymphocytic leukemia. The chain's CDR3 is CASSEEPGGISYEQYF. The CDR3 DNA is TGTGCCAGCAGTGAAGAACCAGGGGGTATCTCCTACGAGCAGTACTTC.